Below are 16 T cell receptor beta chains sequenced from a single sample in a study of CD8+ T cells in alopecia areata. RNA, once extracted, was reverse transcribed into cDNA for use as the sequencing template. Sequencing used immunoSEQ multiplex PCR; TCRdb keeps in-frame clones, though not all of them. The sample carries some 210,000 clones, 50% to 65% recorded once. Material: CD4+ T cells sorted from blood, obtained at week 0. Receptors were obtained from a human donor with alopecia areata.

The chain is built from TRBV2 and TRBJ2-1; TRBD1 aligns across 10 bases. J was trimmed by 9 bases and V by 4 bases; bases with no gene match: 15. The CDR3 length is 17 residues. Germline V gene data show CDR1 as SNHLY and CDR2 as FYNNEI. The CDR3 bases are TGTGCCAGCAGTGGGAACGTAGGGACAGGGGTCCCCGGTGAGCAGTTCTTC. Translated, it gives CASSGNVGTGVPGEQFF. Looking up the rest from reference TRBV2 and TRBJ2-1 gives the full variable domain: EPEVTQTPSHQVTQMGQEVILRCVPISNHLYFYWYRQILGQKVEFLVSFYNNEISEKSEIFDDQFSVERPDGSNFTLKIRSTKLEDSAMYFCASSGNVGTGVPGEQFFGPGTRLTVL.

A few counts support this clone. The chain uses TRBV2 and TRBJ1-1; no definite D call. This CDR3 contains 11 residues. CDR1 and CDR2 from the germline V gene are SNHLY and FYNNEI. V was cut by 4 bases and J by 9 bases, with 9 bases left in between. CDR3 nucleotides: TGTGCCAGCAGTGTTGAAGGGCAAGCTTTCTTT. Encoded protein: CASSVEGQAFF.

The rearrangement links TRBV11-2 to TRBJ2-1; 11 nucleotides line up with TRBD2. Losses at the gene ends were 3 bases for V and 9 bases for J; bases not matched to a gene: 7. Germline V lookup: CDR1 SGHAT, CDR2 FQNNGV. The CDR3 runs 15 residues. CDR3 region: CASSFIAGGPGEQFF. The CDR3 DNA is TGTGCCAGCAGCTTTATAGCGGGAGGGCCAGGTGAGCAGTTCTTC.

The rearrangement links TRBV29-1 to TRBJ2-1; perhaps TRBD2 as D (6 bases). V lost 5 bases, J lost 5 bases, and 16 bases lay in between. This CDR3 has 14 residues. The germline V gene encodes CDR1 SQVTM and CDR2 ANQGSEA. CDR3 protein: CSVPRTTFNNEQFF. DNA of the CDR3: TGCAGCGTTCCCAGGACTACTTTCAACAATGAGCAGTTCTTC.

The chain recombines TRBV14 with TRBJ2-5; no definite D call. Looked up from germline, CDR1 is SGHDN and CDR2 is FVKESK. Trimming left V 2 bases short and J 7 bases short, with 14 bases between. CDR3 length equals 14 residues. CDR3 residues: CASSQSVAAGTQYF. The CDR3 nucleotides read TGTGCCAGCAGCCAATCTGTAGCTGCCGGGACCCAGTACTTC.

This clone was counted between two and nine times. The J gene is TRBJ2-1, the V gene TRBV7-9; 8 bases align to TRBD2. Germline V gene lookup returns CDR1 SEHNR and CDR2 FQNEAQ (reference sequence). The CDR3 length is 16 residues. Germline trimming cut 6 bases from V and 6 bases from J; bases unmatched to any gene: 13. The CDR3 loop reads CASSFSGARSGNEQFF. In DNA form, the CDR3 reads TGTGCCAGCAGTTTTAGCGGGGCCCGTTCAGGCAATGAGCAGTTCTTC.

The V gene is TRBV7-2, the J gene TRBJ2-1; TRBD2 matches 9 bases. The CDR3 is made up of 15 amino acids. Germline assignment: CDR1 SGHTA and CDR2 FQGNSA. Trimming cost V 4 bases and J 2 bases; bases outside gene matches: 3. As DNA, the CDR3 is TGTGCCAGCAGCTCTAGCGGGACGACCTACAATGAGCAGTTCTTC. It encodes CASSSSGTTYNEQFF.

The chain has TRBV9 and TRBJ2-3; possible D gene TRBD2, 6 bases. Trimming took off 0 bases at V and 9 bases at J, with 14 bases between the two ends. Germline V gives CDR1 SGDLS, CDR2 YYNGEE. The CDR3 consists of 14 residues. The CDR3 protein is CASSVDSGGRTQYF. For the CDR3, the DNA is TGTGCCAGCAGCGTAGACTCTGGGGGGAGAACGCAGTATTTT.

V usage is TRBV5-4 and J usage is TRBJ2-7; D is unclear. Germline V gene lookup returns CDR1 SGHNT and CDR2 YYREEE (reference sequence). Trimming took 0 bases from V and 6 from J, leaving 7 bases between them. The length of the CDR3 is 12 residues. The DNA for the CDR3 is TGTGCCAGCAGCTTGGGCCTGGGCGAGCAGTACTTC. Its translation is CASSLGLGEQYF.

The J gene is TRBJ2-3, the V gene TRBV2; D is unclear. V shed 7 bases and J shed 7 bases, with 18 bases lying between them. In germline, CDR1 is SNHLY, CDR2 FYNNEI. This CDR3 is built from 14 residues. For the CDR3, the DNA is TGTGCCAGCATGAGGACCCCCGGCCTGAATACGCAGTATTTT. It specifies CASMRTPGLNTQYF.

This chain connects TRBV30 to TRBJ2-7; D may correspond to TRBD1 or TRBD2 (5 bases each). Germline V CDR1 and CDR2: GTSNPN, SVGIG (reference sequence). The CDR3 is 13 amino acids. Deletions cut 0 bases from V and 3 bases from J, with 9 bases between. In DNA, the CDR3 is TGTGCCTGGAGTGTGACGAGGGGCTACGAGCAGTACTTC. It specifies CAWSVTRGYEQYF. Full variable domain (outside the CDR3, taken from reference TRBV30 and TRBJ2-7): SQTIHQWPATLVQPVGSPLSLECTVEGTSNPNLYWYRQAAGRGLQLLFYSVGIGQISSEVPQNLSASRPQDRQFILSSKKLLLSDSGFYLCAWSVTRGYEQYFGPGTRLTVT.

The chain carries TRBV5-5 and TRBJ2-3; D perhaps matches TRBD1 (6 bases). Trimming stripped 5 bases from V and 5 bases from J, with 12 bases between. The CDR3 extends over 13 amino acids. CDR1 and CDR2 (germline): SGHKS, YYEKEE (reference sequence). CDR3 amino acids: CASRSDSRDTQYF. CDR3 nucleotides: TGTGCCAGCAGGTCGGACAGCCGAGATACGCAGTATTTT.

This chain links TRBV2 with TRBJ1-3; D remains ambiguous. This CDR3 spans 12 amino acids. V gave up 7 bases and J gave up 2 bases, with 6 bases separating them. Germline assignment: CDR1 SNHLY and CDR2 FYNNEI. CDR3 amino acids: CASKEAGNTIYF. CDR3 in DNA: TGTGCCAGCAAGGAAGCTGGAAACACCATATATTTT.

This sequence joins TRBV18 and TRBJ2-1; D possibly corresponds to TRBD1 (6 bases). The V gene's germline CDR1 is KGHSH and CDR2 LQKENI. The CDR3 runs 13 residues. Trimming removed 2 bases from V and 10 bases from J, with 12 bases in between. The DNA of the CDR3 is TGTGCCAGCTCACCAAAACAGGGTAGGGAGCAGTTCTTC. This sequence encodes CASSPKQGREQFF.

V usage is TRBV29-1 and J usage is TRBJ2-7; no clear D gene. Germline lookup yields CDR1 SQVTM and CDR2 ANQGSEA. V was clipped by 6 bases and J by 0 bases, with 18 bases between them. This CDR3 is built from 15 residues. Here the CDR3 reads CSVLMPRMSSYEQYF. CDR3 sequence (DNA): TGCAGCGTCCTGATGCCGCGGATGAGCTCCTACGAGCAGTACTTC.

CDR3 sequence (DNA): TGTGCCAGCAGCCCCATCTTGACCTACGAGCAGTACTTC. Translating gives CASSPILTYEQYF. The chain uses TRBV11-2 and TRBJ2-7; D ambiguous. The CDR3 sequence is 13 residues long. Germline V gives CDR1 SGHAT, CDR2 FQNNGV. V was trimmed by 5 bases and J by 2 bases, leaving 10 bases between them. The full variable domain, its missing parts supplied by reference TRBV11-2 and TRBJ2-7, is EAGVAQSPRYKIIEKRQSVAFWCNPISGHATLYWYQQILGQGPKLLIQFQNNGVVDDSQLPKDRFSAERLKGVDSTLKIQPAKLEDSAVYLCASSPILTYEQYFGPGTRLTVT.